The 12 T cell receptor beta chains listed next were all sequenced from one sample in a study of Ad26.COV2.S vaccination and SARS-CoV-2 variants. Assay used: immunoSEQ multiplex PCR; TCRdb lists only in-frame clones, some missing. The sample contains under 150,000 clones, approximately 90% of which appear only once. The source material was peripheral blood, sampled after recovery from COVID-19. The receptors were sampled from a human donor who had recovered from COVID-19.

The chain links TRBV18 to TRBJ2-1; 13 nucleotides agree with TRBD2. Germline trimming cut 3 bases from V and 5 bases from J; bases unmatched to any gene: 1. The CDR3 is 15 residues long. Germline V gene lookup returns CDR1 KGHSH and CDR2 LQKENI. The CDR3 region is CASSPGTSGDNEQFF. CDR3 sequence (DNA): TGTGCCAGCTCACCCGGGACTAGCGGGGACAATGAGCAGTTCTTC.

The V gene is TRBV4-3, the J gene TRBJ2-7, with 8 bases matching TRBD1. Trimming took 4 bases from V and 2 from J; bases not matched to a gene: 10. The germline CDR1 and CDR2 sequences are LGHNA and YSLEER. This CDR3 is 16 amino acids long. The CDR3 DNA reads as TGCGCCAGCAGCCGCTACTCCGGGACAGGCACCTACGAGCAGTACTTC. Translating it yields CASSRYSGTGTYEQYF.

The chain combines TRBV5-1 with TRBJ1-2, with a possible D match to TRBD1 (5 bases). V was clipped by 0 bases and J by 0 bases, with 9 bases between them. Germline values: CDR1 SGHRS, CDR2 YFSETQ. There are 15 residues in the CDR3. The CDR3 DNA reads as TGCGCCAGCAGCTTGGGACAGACTACTAACTATGGCTACACCTTC. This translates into CASSLGQTTNYGYTF.

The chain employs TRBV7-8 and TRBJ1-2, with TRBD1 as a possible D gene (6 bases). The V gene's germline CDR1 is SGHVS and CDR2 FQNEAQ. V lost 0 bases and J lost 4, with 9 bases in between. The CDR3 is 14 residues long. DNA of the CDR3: TGTGCCAGCAGCTTAGCGCTGACAGGCTATGGCTACACCTTC. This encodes CASSLALTGYGYTF.

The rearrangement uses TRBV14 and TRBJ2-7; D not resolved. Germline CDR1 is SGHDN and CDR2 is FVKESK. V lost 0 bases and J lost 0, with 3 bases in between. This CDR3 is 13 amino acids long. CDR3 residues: CASSQDSSYEQYF. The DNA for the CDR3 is TGTGCCAGCAGCCAAGACAGCTCCTACGAGCAGTACTTC.

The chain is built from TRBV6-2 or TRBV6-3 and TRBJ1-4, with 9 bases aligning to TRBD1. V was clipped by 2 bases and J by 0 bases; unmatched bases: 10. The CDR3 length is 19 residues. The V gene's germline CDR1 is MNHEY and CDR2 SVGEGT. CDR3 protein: CASSYRRQGGETTNEKLFF. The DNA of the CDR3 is TGTGCCAGCAGTTACCGGCGACAGGGGGGGGAGACAACTAATGAAAAACTGTTTTTT.

The DNA of the CDR3 is TGTGCCAGCAGCCGGACAGGGAATAATAATGAAAAACTGTTTTTT. Translated: CASSRTGNNNEKLFF. The gene calls are TRBV5-4 and TRBJ1-4; 8 nucleotides match TRBD1. The CDR3 runs to 15 residues. CDR1 is SGHNT, CDR2 YYREEE, per germline (reference sequence). Trimming removed 4 bases from V and 4 bases from J; junction bases left unmatched: 6.

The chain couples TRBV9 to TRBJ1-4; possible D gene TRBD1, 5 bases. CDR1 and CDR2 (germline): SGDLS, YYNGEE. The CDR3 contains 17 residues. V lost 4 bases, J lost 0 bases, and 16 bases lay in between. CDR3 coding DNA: TGTGCCAGCAGCACCCGACAGCCTCAGGCAACTAATGAAAAACTGTTTTTT. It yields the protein CASSTRQPQATNEKLFF.

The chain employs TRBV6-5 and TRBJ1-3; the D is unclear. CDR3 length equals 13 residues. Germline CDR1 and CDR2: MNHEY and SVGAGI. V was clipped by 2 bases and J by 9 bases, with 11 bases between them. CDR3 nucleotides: TGTGCCAGCAGTTACGGGTACGAAGGCACCATATATTTT. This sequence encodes CASSYGYEGTIYF.

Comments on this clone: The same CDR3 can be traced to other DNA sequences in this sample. CDR3 bases: TGCGCCAGCAGCCCCGAGCAAGAGACCCAGTACTTC. Translating gives CASSPEQETQYF. The chain employs TRBV5-1 and TRBJ2-5; D is uncertain. V lost 4 bases, J lost 2 bases, and 6 bases lay in between. Germline V gene sequence: CDR1 SGHRS, CDR2 YFSETQ. The CDR3 extends over 12 amino acids.

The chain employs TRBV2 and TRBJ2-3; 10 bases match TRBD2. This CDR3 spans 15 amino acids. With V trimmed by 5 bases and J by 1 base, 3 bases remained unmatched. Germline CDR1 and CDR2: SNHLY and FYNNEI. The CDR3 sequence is CASSTGTSGTDTQYF. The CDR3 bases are TGTGCCAGCAGTACCGGGACTAGCGGCACAGATACGCAGTATTTT.

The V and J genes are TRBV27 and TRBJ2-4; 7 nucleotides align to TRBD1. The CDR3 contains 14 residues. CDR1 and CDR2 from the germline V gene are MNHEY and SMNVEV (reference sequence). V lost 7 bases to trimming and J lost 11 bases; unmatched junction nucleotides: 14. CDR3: CASKLTGYDSFQYF. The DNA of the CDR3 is TGTGCCAGCAAATTGACAGGGTACGATTCCTTTCAGTACTTC.